These 29 T cell receptor beta chains were all obtained from the same sample, sequenced in a study of T-cell memory formation after mild COVID-19. TCRdb re-called the 5' RACE reads through MiXCR, storing one row per CDR3 protein. The table lists approximately 300,000 distinct CDR3 sequences, over 7% of them singletons. The sample taken for sequencing was PBMCs or a T cell subset sorted from them (not recorded which). Receptor source: a man aged 18 to 30 who had mild COVID-19 (a few samples of this study predate the infection). Cell type and time point are not known.

This clonotype was seen only a few times. This chain uses TRBV7-2 with TRBJ1-2; 7 bases are a match to TRBD1. Per germline, CDR1 SGHTA and CDR2 FQGNSA. With V trimmed by 4 bases and J by 8 bases, 7 bases remained unmatched. The CDR3 totals 13 residues. The CDR3 spells CASSSDRAMGYTF. CDR3 sequence (DNA): TGTGCCAGCAGCTCCGACAGGGCGATGGGCTACACCTTC.

Only a few counts were recorded for this clonotype. This sequence joins TRBV7-8 and TRBJ2-5; D not resolved. There are 15 residues in the CDR3. Trimming removed 5 bases at V and 3 bases at J, with 16 bases between. CDR1 and CDR2 (germline): SGHVS, FQNEAQ. The CDR3 coding sequence is TGTGCCAGCAGCCGCGCTCGGGTTGGGAAAGAGACCCAGTACTTC. This encodes CASSRARVGKETQYF.

The rearrangement joins TRBV6-1 to TRBJ1-1, with 9 bases that match TRBD1. V trimming: 5 bases; J trimming: 1 base; junction bases outside the gene matches: 8. This CDR3 comprises 16 residues. Per germline, CDR1 MNHNS and CDR2 SASEGT. The CDR3 DNA sequence: TGTGCCAGCAGTCTCTTTGGGGACAGGGAGAACACTGAAGCTTTCTTT. As protein: CASSLFGDRENTEAFF.

In this sample, this clonotype turned up many times. CDR3 in DNA: TGTGCCAGCAGCCAGACCGGCGGCTATGGCTACACCTTC. It is translated as CASSQTGGYGYTF. The chain uses TRBV6-5 and TRBJ1-2; D unresolved. With 6 bases removed from V and 4 bases from J, the gap between germline ends came to 12 bases. Germline-derived CDR1 and CDR2 are MNHEY and SVGAGI. The CDR3 has 13 amino acids.

This chain joins TRBV7-2 and TRBJ2-5; D gene uncertain. From germline, CDR1 is SGHTA and CDR2 FQGNSA. The CDR3 totals 13 residues. Deletions cut 5 bases from V and 4 bases from J, with 11 bases between. CDR3 residues: CASSRKDRETQYF. Here the CDR3 DNA reads TGTGCCAGCAGCCGGAAAGATCGAGAGACCCAGTACTTC. The complete variable domain, with remaining parts taken from reference TRBV7-2 and TRBJ2-5, reads GAGVSQSPSNKVTEKGKDVELRCDPISGHTALYWYRQSLGQGLEFLIYFQGNSAPDKSGLPSDRFSAERTGGSVSTLTIQRTQQEDSAVYLCASSRKDRETQYFGPGTRLLVL.

In its sample, this clonotype was seen a few times. The chain couples TRBV12-3 or TRBV12-4 to TRBJ2-3; 16 nucleotides agree with TRBD2. The length of the CDR3 is 18 residues. J was trimmed by 6 bases and V by 4 bases; bases with no gene match: 10. CDR3 nucleotide sequence: TGTGCCAGCAGTTCCGGGACTAGCGGGGGGGCATTTGCGGATACGCAGTATTTT. This gives the protein CASSSGTSGGAFADTQYF.

This clonotype was found a few times. A much larger clone lies a single base off, so this may be a read error. The chain uses TRBV7-2 and TRBJ2-2; D might be TRBD2 (6 bases). The CDR3 consists of 15 residues. Germline CDR1 reads SGHTA; CDR2 reads FQGNSA. The DNA of the CDR3 is TGTGCCAGCAGCCGAGGAGGGGCGAACACCGGGGAGCTGATTTTT. This sequence encodes CASSRGGANTGELIF.

The chain combines TRBV24-1 with TRBJ2-3, with D unresolved. This CDR3 is built from 16 residues. The germline V gene encodes CDR1 KGHDR and CDR2 SFDVKD. V dropped 6 bases and J dropped 0 bases, with 15 bases sitting between them. The CDR3, as DNA: TGTGCCACCAGTCCGAGGCGAGGCGTTAGCACAGATACGCAGTATTTT. It specifies CATSPRRGVSTDTQYF.

Many counts were recorded for this clonotype. The chain uses TRBV5-1 and TRBJ1-1, with D perhaps TRBD1 (5 bases). V was trimmed by 2 bases and J by 6 bases, leaving 14 bases between them. The CDR3 totals 14 residues. In germline, CDR1 is SGHRS, CDR2 YFSETQ. The CDR3 sequence is CASSLGTVGAEAFF. The CDR3 bases are TGCGCCAGCAGCTTAGGGACGGTAGGCGCTGAAGCTTTCTTT.

This clonotype was recorded a few times. The chain carries TRBV5-1 and TRBJ2-3; D call uncertain. V shed 1 base and J shed 2 bases, with 8 bases lying between them. Germline V gene data show CDR1 as SGHRS and CDR2 as YFSETQ. The CDR3 spans 14 residues. This chain's CDR3 is CASSLRTYTDTQYF. The CDR3 DNA is TGCGCCAGCAGCTTGCGGACGTACACAGATACGCAGTATTTT.

The chain links TRBV7-6 to TRBJ2-3, with D maybe TRBD2 (7 bases). The CDR3 is 15 residues long. The V end was cut by 1 base, the J end by 7 bases, with 15 bases between. Germline V gene lookup returns CDR1 SGHVS and CDR2 FNYEAQ. The CDR3 sequence is CASSLELARGNTQYF. CDR3 coding DNA: TGTGCCAGCAGCTTAGAACTAGCGAGGGGGAATACGCAGTATTTT. The complete variable domain, with remaining parts taken from reference TRBV7-6 and TRBJ2-3, reads GAGVSQSPRYKVTKRGQDVALRCDPISGHVSLYWYRQALGQGPEFLTYFNYEAQQDKSGLPNDRFSAERPEGSISTLTIQRTEQRDSAMYRCASSLELARGNTQYFGPGTRLTVL.

The chain carries TRBV3-1 and TRBJ2-4; D is uncertain. The V gene lost 4 bases and the J gene lost 8 bases, with 21 bases spanning the gap. Germline V gene lookup returns CDR1 LGHDT and CDR2 YNNKEL (reference sequence). The CDR3 runs to 16 residues. Here the CDR3 reads CASSPEDSRFGDIQYF. The CDR3 DNA reads as TGTGCCAGCAGCCCGGAAGATAGCAGGTTTGGGGACATTCAGTACTTC.

This clonotype was detected a few times. This chain links TRBV5-1 with TRBJ2-7; 13 positions agree with TRBD2. Per the germline V gene, CDR1 is SGHRS and CDR2 is YFSETQ. The V and J ends lost 5 bases and 7 bases, in that order; junction bases with no gene match: 9. There are 15 residues in the CDR3. CDR3 sequence: CASSSPGLAGKEQYF. In nucleotides, the CDR3 is TGCGCCAGCAGTTCTCCGGGACTAGCGGGGAAAGAGCAGTACTTC.

This clonotype was counted only a few times. The chain has TRBV20-1 and TRBJ2-1, with D uncertain. This CDR3 has 13 residues. Per the germline V gene, CDR1 is DFQATT and CDR2 is SNEGSKA (reference sequence). Trimming took 5 bases from V and 8 from J, leaving 16 bases between them. The CDR3 DNA follows: TGCAGTGCTGGACGCCTCCAGCGCCATGAGCAGTTCTTC. Protein: CSAGRLQRHEQFF.

This clonotype was counted between two and nine times. The gene calls are TRBV20-1 and TRBJ2-2, with D maybe TRBD2 (7 bases). The length of the CDR3 is 14 residues. Germline CDR1 reads DFQATT; CDR2 reads SNEGSKA (reference sequence). Trimming pared 5 bases from V and 7 bases from J, leaving 17 bases between. The CDR3 loop is CSAPKSGEGGELFF. For the CDR3, the DNA is TGCAGTGCTCCAAAGTCAGGGGAGGGCGGGGAGCTGTTTTTT.

This clonotype was detected a few times. The V and J genes are TRBV24-1 and TRBJ2-1; D might be TRBD1 or TRBD2, each matching 5 bases. V was pared by 4 bases and J by 2 bases, with 8 bases between. Germline CDR1 is KGHDR and CDR2 is SFDVKD. CDR3 size: 14 residues. The CDR3 nucleotides read TGTGCCACCAGTGACCGGGACGCCTACAATGAGCAGTTCTTC. Translating it yields CATSDRDAYNEQFF.

The table lists this clonotype with a few counts. This chain connects TRBV5-1 to TRBJ2-1, with a tentative D call TRBD1 (7 bases). V dropped 4 bases and J dropped 4 bases, with 15 bases sitting between them. CDR3 size: 15 residues. Germline CDR1 is SGHRS and CDR2 is YFSETQ. CDR3 sequence reads: CASSPQGGQYNEQFF. CDR3 nucleotides: TGCGCCAGCAGCCCCCAGGGGGGTCAGTACAATGAGCAGTTCTTC. The variable domain in full, with the rest retrieved from reference TRBV5-1 and TRBJ2-1, is KAGVTQTPRYLIKTRGQQVTLSCSPISGHRSVSWYQQTPGQGLQFLFEYFSETQRNKGNFPGRFSGRQFSNSRSEMNVSTLELGDSALYLCASSPQGGQYNEQFFGPGTRLTVL.

This clonotype was observed a handful of times. This chain joins TRBV25-1 and TRBJ1-1; a weak D match, TRBD1 (5 bases). Germline CDR1 is MGHDK and CDR2 is SYGVNS. The CDR3 extends over 14 amino acids. The ends were cut back, 6 bases at V and 0 bases at J, with 11 bases in the middle. The CDR3 protein is CASRSTVMNTEAFF. The CDR3 region has the DNA TGTGCCAGCAGATCGACAGTCATGAACACTGAAGCTTTCTTT. Filled out from reference TRBV25-1 and TRBJ1-1, the complete variable domain reads EADIYQTPRYLVIGTGKKITLECSQTMGHDKMYWYQQDPGMELHLIHYSYGVNSTEKGDLSSESTVSRIRTEHFPLTLESARPSHTSQYLCASRSTVMNTEAFFGQGTRLTVV.

This clonotype showed up just a few times. The J gene is TRBJ1-5, the V gene TRBV6-5; 7 positions agree with TRBD1. Germline trimming cut 6 bases from V and 8 bases from J; bases unmatched to any gene: 7. The length of the CDR3 is 13 residues. CDR1 is MNHEY, CDR2 SVGAGI, per germline. In DNA, the CDR3 is TGTGCCAGCAGGGGGACAGCAGCTGAGCCCCAGCATTTT. Translating it yields CASRGTAAEPQHF.

This clonotype came up a few times. The chain carries TRBV5-1 and TRBJ1-2; D is unclear. This CDR3 is built from 14 residues. V was shortened by 3 bases and J by 0 bases, with 9 bases between the two germline ends. Germline lookup yields CDR1 SGHRS and CDR2 YFSETQ. The CDR3 protein is CASSSWGANYGYTF. DNA of the CDR3: TGCGCCAGCAGCTCGTGGGGAGCTAACTATGGCTACACCTTC.

This clonotype was observed at least ten times. J is TRBJ2-1 and V is TRBV12-3 or TRBV12-4; 7 bases are a match to TRBD2. This CDR3 region has 15 residues. The trim removed 7 bases at V and 4 bases at J, leaving 10 bases unmatched. The CDR3 here is CASNMAVGGYNEQFF. The CDR3 DNA is TGTGCCAGCAATATGGCGGTGGGGGGGTACAATGAGCAGTTCTTC.

This clonotype was counted a few times. The gene calls are TRBV20-1 and TRBJ2-5, with no clear D. The V end was cut by 4 bases, the J end by 2 bases, with 5 bases between. The germline V gene has CDR1 DFQATT and CDR2 SNEGSKA (reference sequence). This CDR3 region has 11 residues. The CDR3 loop reads CSANEQETQYF. As DNA, the CDR3 is TGCAGTGCTAATGAACAAGAGACCCAGTACTTC.

V and J are TRBV5-1 and TRBJ1-6; possible D gene TRBD1, 5 bases. The germline V gene has CDR1 SGHRS and CDR2 YFSETQ. V gave up 0 bases and J gave up 5 bases, with 6 bases separating them. The CDR3 totals 14 residues. The CDR3 reads CASSLGQNNSPLHF. The CDR3 bases are TGCGCCAGCAGCTTGGGACAGAATAATTCACCCCTCCACTTT. Complete variable domain (other parts from reference TRBV5-1 and TRBJ1-6): KAGVTQTPRYLIKTRGQQVTLSCSPISGHRSVSWYQQTPGQGLQFLFEYFSETQRNKGNFPGRFSGRQFSNSRSEMNVSTLELGDSALYLCASSLGQNNSPLHFGNGTRLTVT.

This clonotype was seen a few times. The J gene is TRBJ1-5, the V gene TRBV7-3, with 7 bases lining up with TRBD1. The CDR3 has 14 residues. Germline V gene data show CDR1 as SGHTA and CDR2 as FQGTGA. V dropped 4 bases and J dropped 6; count of bases not matched to a gene: 6. Written as DNA, the CDR3 is TGTGCCAGCAGCTCTCAGGGGGGTGGTCAGCCCCAGCATTTT. It translates to CASSSQGGGQPQHF. Full variable domain (missing parts from reference TRBV7-3 and TRBJ1-5): GAGVSQTPSNKVTEKGKYVELRCDPISGHTALYWYRQSLGQGPEFLIYFQGTGAADDSGLPNDRFFAVRPEGSVSTLKIQRTERGDSAVYLCASSSQGGGQPQHFGDGTRLSIL.

This chain uses TRBV12-3 or TRBV12-4 with TRBJ2-2; 8 bases map to TRBD2. V lost 11 bases, J lost 5 bases, and 4 bases stayed unmatched. The CDR3 is 12 amino acids. CDR3 protein: CAFSGETGELFF. Written as DNA, the CDR3 is TGTGCCTTTAGCGGGGAGACCGGGGAGCTGTTTTTT.

V gene TRBV9 combines with J gene TRBJ2-5; possibly TRBD1 for D (7 bases). Trimming stripped 2 bases from V and 1 base from J, with 9 bases between. The V gene's germline CDR1 is SGDLS and CDR2 YYNGEE. The CDR3 covers 14 residues. CDR3 sequence: CASSVRGVQETQYF. The CDR3 DNA reads TGTGCCAGCAGCGTCAGGGGGGTCCAAGAGACCCAGTACTTC.

V gene TRBV6-5 combines with J gene TRBJ2-1, with 11 nucleotides matching TRBD2. The CDR3 contains 15 residues. With V trimmed by 5 bases and J by 9 bases, 9 bases remained unmatched. The V gene's germline CDR1 is MNHEY and CDR2 SVGAGI. CDR3 sequence (DNA): TGTGCCAGCAGTCGACGAGTCCTAGCGGGGGGTGAGCAGTTCTTC. Translating gives CASSRRVLAGGEQFF.

The chain combines TRBV7-2 with TRBJ2-1; possibly TRBD2 for D (5 bases). The CDR3 runs 14 residues. V was clipped by 4 bases and J by 9 bases, with 16 bases between them. Germline CDR1 SGHTA, CDR2 FQGNSA. DNA of the CDR3: TGTGCCAGCAGCTCCTCCCTACGGGAACTTGAGCAGTTCTTC. Residues: CASSSSLRELEQFF. The full variable domain, completed using reference TRBV7-2 and TRBJ2-1, is GAGVSQSPSNKVTEKGKDVELRCDPISGHTALYWYRQSLGQGLEFLIYFQGNSAPDKSGLPSDRFSAERTGGSVSTLTIQRTQQEDSAVYLCASSSSLRELEQFFGPGTRLTVL.

This clonotype was observed a handful of times. The chain is built from TRBV25-1 and TRBJ2-5; 7 bases match TRBD1. The CDR3 length is 14 residues. V dropped 5 bases and J dropped 5; count of bases not matched to a gene: 8. Per the germline V gene, CDR1 is MGHDK and CDR2 is SYGVNS. The CDR3, as DNA: TGTGCCAGCAGTCCCACAGGGGTGTGGGAGACCCAGTACTTC. Translation: CASSPTGVWETQYF.